This is a list of T cell receptor beta chains from one sample in a study of shared clonotypes between healthy human individuals. The protocol was immunoSEQ multiplex PCR, while the TCRdb copy is restricted to in-frame clones and leaves out a portion. Of approximately 530,000 clones in the sample, 95% to 97% were seen once. The sample taken for sequencing was naive CD4+ T cells sorted from blood. These receptors all come from a woman younger than 45 in good health. Each CDR3 is given with its conserved first and last residue. Each record gives: V gene, CDR3 protein.

v_gene: TRBV29-1
CDR3aa: CSVEYRGGEQYF

v_gene: TRBV28
CDR3aa: CASSSGTSGSYEQYF

v_gene: TRBV5-6
CDR3aa: CASSFLDTQYF

v_gene: TRBV11-3
CDR3aa: CASSPGHNQETQYF

v_gene: TRBV28
CDR3aa: CASSLGLSNEQFF

v_gene: TRBV7-3
CDR3aa: CASSLSRGRSYNEQFF

v_gene: TRBV27
CDR3aa: CASSRQGETNEKLFF

v_gene: TRBV4-2
CDR3aa: CASSQISGREPLGFTDTQYF

v_gene: TRBV10-2
CDR3aa: CASRDHSSQETQYF

v_gene: TRBV13
CDR3aa: CAAGANTGLESNEQFF

v_gene: TRBV7-9
CDR3aa: CASSRGTNSPLHF

v_gene: TRBV27
CDR3aa: CASSKGLANYNEQFF

v_gene: TRBV27
CDR3aa: CASSSHVRNTEAFF

v_gene: TRBV28
CDR3aa: CASSSVLDFQETQYF

v_gene: TRBV19
CDR3aa: CASSSLAGVVYEQYF

v_gene: TRBV10-2
CDR3aa: CASSDPGGTGPSEQYF

v_gene: TRBV7-9
CDR3aa: CASSPPLGPPYEQYF

v_gene: TRBV7-2
CDR3aa: CASSKGGQGPGELFF

v_gene: TRBV5-1
CDR3aa: CASSLASTDTQYF

v_gene: TRBV5-1
CDR3aa: CASSFWTSGSGDTQYF

v_gene: TRBV20-1
CDR3aa: CSARTGFLAFF

v_gene: TRBV10-1
CDR3aa: CASSDGRVGADTQYF

v_gene: TRBV19
CDR3aa: CASTLQGVPYNEQFF

v_gene: TRBV19
CDR3aa: CASSVQGASGGYTF

v_gene: TRBV7-3
CDR3aa: CASSFVRVAGANVLTF

v_gene: TRBV19
CDR3aa: CASKVEETQYF

v_gene: TRBV19
CDR3aa: CASSGGRYYQPQHF

v_gene: TRBV5-1
CDR3aa: CASSLSGSHEKLFF

v_gene: TRBV7-2
CDR3aa: CASSPAWEGQGANGYTF

v_gene: TRBV10-1
CDR3aa: CASRPGGSSYEQYF

v_gene: TRBV7-9
CDR3aa: CASSSSGHSYNEQFF

v_gene: TRBV19
CDR3aa: CASQDSPENIQYF

v_gene: TRBV5-1
CDR3aa: CASSPVQSSYEQYF

v_gene: TRBV2
CDR3aa: CASSDGSDTQYF

v_gene: TRBV7-9
CDR3aa: CASSSSYRGGTGELFF

v_gene: TRBV4-1
CDR3aa: CASSQEAPPNTGELFF

v_gene: TRBV5-1
CDR3aa: CASSLAEDTEAFF

v_gene: TRBV10-1
CDR3aa: CASSEGAGVETQYF

v_gene: TRBV10-2
CDR3aa: CATSPGQGNEQYF

v_gene: TRBV10-1
CDR3aa: CASSESTGGSGNEQFF